What follows are 16 T cell receptor beta chains derived from one specimen sequenced in a study of immune cell composition in non-small cell lung cancer. The normal lung sample lay at least 3 cm, and maximally far, from the tumour. Generated by immunoSEQ multiplex PCR, the TCRdb table keeps only in-frame clones and is missing some. The sample includes fewer than 2,000 clones, 60% to 75% of them seen just once. Sequenced: non-adjacent lung tissue. The source is a human donor with non-small cell lung cancer.

The chain links TRBV4-1 to TRBJ1-6, with TRBD1 identical over 7 bases. CDR1 is MGHRA and CDR2 is YSYEKL in the germline V gene. The CDR3 length is 16 residues. With V trimmed by 0 bases and J by 13 bases, 12 bases remained unmatched. CDR3 amino acids: CASSQDWGQLPMPLHF. The CDR3 DNA is TGCGCCAGCAGCCAAGATTGGGGACAGCTCCCCATGCCCCTCCACTTT.

The chain uses TRBV5-6 and TRBJ1-2, with D possibly matching TRBD1 (5 bases). CDR3 length: 14 amino acids. Trimming took off 0 bases at V and 1 base at J, with 7 bases between the two ends. Germline values: CDR1 SGHDT, CDR2 YYEEEE. The CDR3 bases are TGTGCCAGCAGCTTGGACGGGGGTAACTATGGCTACACCTTC. It encodes CASSLDGGNYGYTF.

The CDR3 sequence is CASSYRHDTEAFF. The CDR3 DNA follows: TGTGCCAGCAGCTACCGACACGACACTGAAGCTTTCTTT. The chain has TRBV7-2 and TRBJ1-1; no reliable D call. The V gene's germline CDR1 is SGHTA and CDR2 FQGNSA. The CDR3 runs 13 residues. The ends were cut back, 4 bases at V and 3 bases at J, with 9 bases in the middle.

V is TRBV5-6 and J is TRBJ2-5, with 8 bases aligning to TRBD2. V shed 2 bases and J 0 bases; nucleotides not matched to a gene: 9. The CDR3 is 17 residues long. CDR1 and CDR2 (germline): SGHDT, YYEEEE. The CDR3 nucleotides are TGTGCCAGCAGCTTTTGGGTCCCGGGGGGGTACCAAGAGACCCAGTACTTC. This codes for CASSFWVPGGYQETQYF.

This clone was picked up one time. This sequence joins TRBV5-1 and TRBJ1-1; 8 bases map to TRBD1. Germline V lookup: CDR1 SGHRS, CDR2 YFSETQ. The CDR3 is 15 residues long. After removal of 0 bases from V and 1 base from J, the junction contained 2 bases not matched to a gene. The CDR3: CASSLAGTGNTEAFF. The CDR3, as DNA: TGCGCCAGCAGCTTGGCCGGGACAGGGAACACTGAAGCTTTCTTT.

The V call is TRBV2, the J call TRBJ2-3, with no clear D. The CDR3 runs 13 residues. Looked up from germline, CDR1 is SNHLY and CDR2 is FYNNEI. V lost 2 bases and J lost 1, with 4 bases in between. CDR3 in amino acids: CASSEQGTDTQYF. The DNA for the CDR3 is TGTGCCAGCAGTGAACAGGGCACAGATACGCAGTATTTT.

CDR3 sequence: CASSDGGGKNIQYF. For the CDR3, the DNA is TGTGCCAGTAGCGACGGGGGGGGGAAAAACATTCAGTACTTC. The chain employs TRBV19 and TRBJ2-4, with 8 nucleotides matching TRBD2. This CDR3 spans 14 amino acids. The germline gives CDR1 LNHDA, CDR2 SQIVND (reference sequence). V lost 6 bases to trimming and J lost 4 bases; unmatched junction nucleotides: 5.

The V gene is TRBV2, the J gene TRBJ1-1, with 7 bases identical to TRBD1. Trimming removed 6 bases from V and 1 base from J; junction bases left unmatched: 2. From germline, CDR1 is SNHLY and CDR2 FYNNEI. The CDR3 consists of 13 residues. In DNA, the CDR3 is TGTGCCAGCAGGGGGGACAGGAACACTGAAGCTTTCTTT. Its translation is CASRGDRNTEAFF.

The V and J genes are TRBV2 and TRBJ2-3; TRBD1 might be the D (6 bases). Trimming took off 4 bases at V and 6 bases at J, with 14 bases between the two ends. Germline V lookup: CDR1 SNHLY, CDR2 FYNNEI. The CDR3 runs 14 residues. The CDR3 region is CASSVVGAKDTQYF. The DNA for the CDR3 is TGTGCCAGCAGTGTGGTGGGGGCGAAGGATACGCAGTATTTT.

This clone was seen a handful of times. J is TRBJ2-7 and V is TRBV5-4; 14 bases match TRBD2. Per germline, CDR1 SGHNT and CDR2 YYREEE (reference sequence). V shed 4 bases, J shed 9 bases, and the junction held 12 bases outside the gene matches. The CDR3 runs to 16 residues. The chain's CDR3 is CASSPGLAGDLDTQYF. The CDR3 bases are TGTGCCAGCAGCCCGGGACTAGCGGGGGACCTCGACACGCAGTACTTC.

This clone was detected a few times. The genes are TRBV29-1 and TRBJ2-3; D ambiguous. The CDR3 extends over 12 amino acids. Deletions cut 5 bases from V and 2 bases from J, with 8 bases between. Germline lookup yields CDR1 SQVTM and CDR2 ANQGSEA. The CDR3 DNA is TGCAGCGTTCTGAGTTTCACAGATACGCAGTATTTT. This encodes CSVLSFTDTQYF.

V usage is TRBV18 and J usage is TRBJ2-7, with TRBD1 identical over 10 bases. V gave up 6 bases and J gave up 1 base; unmatched junction bases: 3. CDR3 length: 14 residues. CDR1 KGHSH and CDR2 LQKENI come from the germline V gene. The chain's CDR3 is CASSPGQGSYEQYF. The CDR3 nucleotides read TGTGCCAGCTCGCCGGGACAGGGGTCCTACGAGCAGTACTTC.

The chain is built from TRBV7-9 and TRBJ2-3; 7 nucleotides line up with TRBD1. V gave up 3 bases and J gave up 2 bases; unmatched junction bases: 5. Germline loops: CDR1 SEHNR, CDR2 FQNEAQ (reference sequence). The length of the CDR3 is 15 residues. The CDR3 DNA reads as TGTGCCAGCAGCTTGGGACAGTCCTTCACAGATACGCAGTATTTT. Encoded protein: CASSLGQSFTDTQYF.

The table lists this clone with a few counts. The V call is TRBV5-1, the J call TRBJ1-1, with D unclear. CDR3 size: 13 residues. Germline-derived CDR1 and CDR2 are SGHRS and YFSETQ. V was trimmed by 4 bases and J by 4 bases, leaving 11 bases between them. The CDR3 DNA reads as TGCGCCAGCAGCCTTAGCGCGAGCACTGAAGCTTTCTTT. Protein: CASSLSASTEAFF.

The J gene is TRBJ1-5, the V gene TRBV2; D is unclear. Trimming pared 1 base from V and 2 bases from J, leaving 6 bases between. There are 14 residues in the CDR3. Per germline, CDR1 SNHLY and CDR2 FYNNEI. CDR3 nucleotides: TGTGCCAGCAGTGAAGGGCAGGGCAATCAGCCCCAGCATTTT. Protein sequence: CASSEGQGNQPQHF.

This chain links TRBV5-6 with TRBJ2-7, with 9 positions matching TRBD1. The CDR3 runs to 16 residues. After removal of 2 bases from V and 4 bases from J, the junction contained 10 bases not matched to a gene. The V gene's germline CDR1 is SGHDT and CDR2 YYEEEE. CDR3: CASSLVFGQGTYEQYF. The DNA of the CDR3 is TGTGCCAGCAGCTTAGTATTTGGACAGGGGACGTACGAGCAGTACTTC.